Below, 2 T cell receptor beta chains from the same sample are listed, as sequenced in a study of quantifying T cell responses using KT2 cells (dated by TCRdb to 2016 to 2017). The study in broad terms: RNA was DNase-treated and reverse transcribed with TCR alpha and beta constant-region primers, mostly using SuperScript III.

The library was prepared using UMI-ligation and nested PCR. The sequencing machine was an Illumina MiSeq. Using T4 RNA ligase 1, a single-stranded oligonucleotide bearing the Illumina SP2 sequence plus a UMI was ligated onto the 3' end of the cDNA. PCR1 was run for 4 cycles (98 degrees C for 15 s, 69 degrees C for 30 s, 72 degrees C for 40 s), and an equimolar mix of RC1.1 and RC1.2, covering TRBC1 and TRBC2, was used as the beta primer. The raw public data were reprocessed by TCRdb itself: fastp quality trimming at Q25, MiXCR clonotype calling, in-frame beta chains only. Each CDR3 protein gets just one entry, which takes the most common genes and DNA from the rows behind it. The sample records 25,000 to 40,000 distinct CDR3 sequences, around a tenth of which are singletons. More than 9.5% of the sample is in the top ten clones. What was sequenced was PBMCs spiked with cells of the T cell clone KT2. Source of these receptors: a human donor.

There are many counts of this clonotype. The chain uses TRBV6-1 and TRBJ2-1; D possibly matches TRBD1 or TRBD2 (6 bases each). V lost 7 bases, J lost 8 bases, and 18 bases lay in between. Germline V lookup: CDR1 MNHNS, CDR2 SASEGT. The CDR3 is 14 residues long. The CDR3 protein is CASTEGGRDYEQFF. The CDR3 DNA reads TGTGCCAGCACGGAGGGGGGCCGGGACTATGAGCAGTTCTTC.

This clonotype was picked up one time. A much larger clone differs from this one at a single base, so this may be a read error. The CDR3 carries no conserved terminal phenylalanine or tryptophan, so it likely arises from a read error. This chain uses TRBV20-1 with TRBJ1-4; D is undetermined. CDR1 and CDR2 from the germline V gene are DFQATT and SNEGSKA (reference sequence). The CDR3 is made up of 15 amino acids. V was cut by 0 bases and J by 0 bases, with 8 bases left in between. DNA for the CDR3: TGCAGTGCTAGAGATCCGGGTGCAACTAATGAAAAACTGTTTCTT. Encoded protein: CSARDPGATNEKLFL.